Detailed here is one T cell receptor (beta chain). Its antigen specificity is not known. No qualities accompany the bases; no much larger clone lies one base away. Whole blood was collected in K2EDTA tubes by collaborating institutions according to the institutions' own protocols. For TCRbeta analysis, collaborators shipped samples as frozen whole blood, isolated PBMCs, or DNA extracted from either of those sample types. The sample comes from a study of blood T cell repertoires in COVID-19 (dated by TCRdb to about 2020). Regarding the research as a whole: The collaborator samples originated in the United States, Italy and Spain and spanned the acute and convalescent phases of COVID-19. Samples came from the ongoing ImmuneRACE study (first 160 participants) plus 1,254 subjects from 6 global collaborators. Where HLA class I and class II types were available, the types were taken from metadata supplied by the sample provider, not from assay-based typing. A freely available public database, intended as a resource for researchers studying the immune response to SARS-CoV-2, is where the repertoires were released. The prospective study material was composed of cDNA or gDNA derived from T cells, B-cell-depleted T cells, or PBMCs. Sample metadata almost always included a de-identified subject ID, COVID-19 status, age in years and sex. Deeply sampled blood TCRbeta repertoires from subjects exposed to, actively infected with, or recovered from COVID-19 were included in the dataset.

Points the paper makes about the study in general: How much clinical and demographic metadata was included differed by source and by participant, and the metadata was provided uncurated.

V loses 3 bases at its end and J loses 8 bases; junction bases beyond the gene matches: 6. From a lookup of the germline V gene, CDR1 and CDR2 are SGHTA and FQGNSA. Including the terminal cysteine and phenylalanine, the CDR3 comprises 13 residues. Solely the CDR3 DNA is kept, with 39 bases framed from the first base. TCRbeta CDR3 regions were amplified from genomic DNA by means of the immunoSEQ Assay, a bias-controlled multiplex PCR. The original pipeline was this. The number of nucleated cells in each sample was estimated from the amplification of reference gene primers within the assay. To quantify the absolute abundance of each unique TCRbeta CDR3 rearrangement, sequence reads were collapsed and filtered. For each sample, productive Simpson clonality was calculated by taking the square root of Simpson's diversity index across productive rearrangements. TCRdb limited this immuneACCESS table to in-frame rearrangements with V and J called. A share of clones is missing; checked studies link under half to unresolved V genes, and the rest is unexplained. V, J and clone size were drawn from that table, and D and trimming were deduced from the DNA. In this sample the table shows tens of thousands of clones, 70% to 90% of which occur a single time. The ten most abundant clones make up approximately 12% of the sample.

Recombination joined TRBV7-2 with TRBJ2-7, with TRBD1 identical over 8 junction bases. Sequencing was performed on peripheral blood. The receptor comes from a man aged 60-69 years with active COVID-19. For the CDR3, the sequence is CASSFSGQDKQYF. The nucleotide sequence is TGTGCCAGCAGCTTCTCGGGACAGGATAAGCAGTACTTC.